A selection of T cell receptor beta chains follows, all from one sample in a study of yellow fever vaccine responses in identical twins. TCRdb reprocessed the RT-PCR reads with MiXCR, giving one entry per CDR3 protein. The sample has about 5,000 distinct CDR3 sequences, less than 75% seen once. This material consisted of T cells from blood (PBMCs), unsorted or a sorted subset (not recorded which), taken before or after yellow fever vaccination (not recorded which). The receptors here all came from a woman under 30 who received the yellow fever vaccine. Both conserved end residues are part of each CDR3. The D gene is left open where the match is weak. Only part of the rows carry a size: once, few, many, or a class if the clone is expanded.

d_call	clone_size	v_call	j_call	cdr3_aa	cdr3_nt
.	.	TRBV10-1	TRBJ1-3	CASSGDGKSSGNTIYF	TGCGCCAGCAGTGGGGACGGGAAGAGCTCTGGAAACACCATATATTTT
.	.	TRBV6-4	TRBJ2-3	CASSEQGDTDTQYF	TGTGCCAGCAGTGAACAGGGCGACACAGATACGCAGTATTTT
TRBD2	.	TRBV7-9	TRBJ2-1	CASSWRESPYNEQFF	TGTGCCAGCAGCTGGCGGGAGTCCCCCTACAATGAGCAGTTCTTC
.	.	TRBV2	TRBJ1-1	CASDPDSTEAFF	TGTGCCAGCGATCCGGATAGCACTGAAGCTTTCTTT
TRBD1	.	TRBV6-1	TRBJ1-2	CASSRTGTANYGYTF	TGTGCCAGCAGCCGCACCGGGACAGCTAACTATGGCTACACCTTC
TRBD2	.	TRBV4-3	TRBJ2-1	CASSPGLAGGEQFF	TGCGCCAGCAGCCCGGGACTAGCGGGAGGTGAGCAGTTCTTC
.	few	TRBV4-3	TRBJ2-1	CASSQESTGAPYNEQFF	TGCGCCAGCAGCCAAGAAAGTACGGGAGCCCCCTACAATGAGCAGTTCTTC
TRBD2	.	TRBV24-1	TRBJ2-2	CATSDGTSGSILDTGELFF	TGTGCCACCAGTGATGGGACTAGCGGGAGTATTCTGGACACCGGGGAGCTGTTTTTT
.	few	TRBV3-1	TRBJ2-1	CASSQDLREQFF	TGTGCCAGCAGCCAAGACCTGCGGGAGCAGTTCTTC
.	.	TRBV5-1	TRBJ2-5	CASSLDQETQYF	TGCGCCAGCAGCTTGGACCAAGAGACCCAGTACTTC
.	.	TRBV29-1	TRBJ1-5	CSVEDRLQPQHF	TGCAGCGTTGAAGATCGACTTCAGCCCCAGCATTTT
TRBD1	few	TRBV10-2	TRBJ1-1	CASGYRQGVAFF	TGCGCCAGCGGCTACAGACAGGGGGTGGCTTTCTTT
.	.	TRBV11-3	TRBJ2-1	CASSPIGGDNEQFF	TGTGCCAGCAGCCCCATTGGCGGCGACAATGAGCAGTTCTTC
TRBD1	.	TRBV20-1	TRBJ1-4	CSARATGEAREKLFF	TGCAGTGCTAGAGCAACAGGGGAAGCGCGGGAAAAACTGTTTTTT
.	.	TRBV11-2	TRBJ2-1	CASSPNTDLAQFF	TGTGCCAGCAGCCCAAATACCGACTTGGCGCAGTTCTTC
.	.	TRBV2	TRBJ2-5	CASSEEGTETQYF	TGTGCCAGCAGTGAAGAGGGGACGGAGACCCAGTACTTC
.	.	TRBV6-4	TRBJ2-7	CASSDIYEQYF	TGTGCCAGCAGTGACATCTACGAGCAGTACTTC
.	.	TRBV10-1	TRBJ1-2	CASSEAGRNYGYTF	TGCGCCAGCAGTGAGGCCGGCCGAAACTATGGCTACACCTTC
.	.	TRBV12-3/TRBV12-4	TRBJ2-1	CASSSPPYESSYNEQFF	TGTGCCAGCAGTTCCCCACCCTACGAGAGCTCCTACAATGAGCAGTTCTTC
.	.	TRBV18	TRBJ2-5	CASSPLKGTQETQYF	TGTGCCAGCTCACCACTCAAGGGTACCCAAGAGACCCAGTACTTC
.	.	TRBV18	TRBJ2-3	CASSPNQEDTQYF	TGTGCCAGCTCACCAAACCAGGAGGATACGCAGTATTTT
.	few	TRBV28	TRBJ2-6	CASSLGASGANVLTF	TGTGCCAGCAGTCTCGGGGCCTCTGGGGCCAACGTCCTGACTTTC
.	.	TRBV13	TRBJ2-7	CASSQSYEQYF	TGTGCCAGCAGCCAGTCCTACGAGCAGTACTTC